Below are 21 T cell receptor beta chains sequenced from a single sample in a study of regulatory T cells in long-lasting Graves disease. Time point given: persistent/refractory GD, antithyroid drugs over 5 years with positive TRAb. The TCR library was made from RNA that had been extracted from PBMCs in TRIzol. iRepertoire HTBI primers and Arm-PCR of CDR3 regions built TCR beta libraries. TCRdb called the multiplex PCR reads again in MiXCR, with one record for every CDR3 protein. This table holds 400,000 to 450,000 distinct CDR3 sequences, 20% to 25% found once. This material consisted of peripheral blood mononuclear cells (PBMCs), taken when the disease was refractory, from a patient treated with antithyroid drugs. These receptor sequences come from a female donor with Graves disease.

The V gene is TRBV15, the J gene TRBJ2-1; 9 bases align to TRBD2. V shed 5 bases and J 0 bases; nucleotides not matched to a gene: 2. The CDR3 length is 15 residues. Germline values: CDR1 LNHNV, CDR2 YYDKDF (reference sequence). The CDR3 protein is CATSLSGSSYNEQFF. The CDR3 nucleotides read TGTGCCACCAGCCTTAGCGGGAGCTCCTACAATGAGCAGTTCTTC. Full variable domain (rest looked up from reference TRBV15 and TRBJ2-1): DAMVIQNPRYQVTQFGKPVTLSCSQTLNHNVMYWYQQKSSQAPKLLFHYYDKDFNNEADTPDNFQSRRPNTSFCFLDIRSPGLGDTAMYLCATSLSGSSYNEQFFGPGTRLTVL.

This chain links TRBV28 with TRBJ1-1; tentatively, D is TRBD1 (6 bases). Germline V CDR1 and CDR2: MDHEN, SYDVKM. The CDR3 is made up of 15 amino acids. V was shortened by 5 bases and J by 4 bases, with 17 bases between the two germline ends. CDR3 DNA sequence: TGTGCCAGCAGTCTAATCAGGGGCGGCGGCACTGAAGCTTTCTTT. Translation gives CASSLIRGGGTEAFF.

V and J are TRBV5-1 and TRBJ1-6; TRBD1 matches at 8 bases. The V and J ends lost 0 bases and 8 bases, in that order; junction bases with no gene match: 7. The CDR3 has 16 amino acids. The germline V gene has CDR1 SGHRS and CDR2 YFSETQ. The CDR3, as DNA: TGCGCCAGCAGCTTGGATGGCCAGGGGGCTTATTCACCCCTCCACTTT. This translates into CASSLDGQGAYSPLHF.

The chain couples TRBV29-1 to TRBJ1-2; unclear D gene. Trimming removed 2 bases from V and 5 bases from J, with 12 bases in between. This CDR3 spans 13 amino acids. Germline-derived CDR1 and CDR2 are SQVTM and ANQGSEA. The CDR3 DNA reads as TGCAGCGTTGAAAACGCCATGGGGTATGGCTACACCTTC. This encodes CSVENAMGYGYTF.

At least ten counts were recorded for this clonotype. V is TRBV2 and J is TRBJ1-6; TRBD1 aligns across 7 bases. Germline V gene data show CDR1 as SNHLY and CDR2 as FYNNEI. The V segment lost 6 bases and the J segment 0 bases; nucleotides outside the gene matches: 5. The CDR3 runs to 16 residues. CDR3 residues: CASRLQGTSYNSPLHF. Here the CDR3 DNA reads TGTGCCAGCAGATTACAGGGGACCTCCTATAATTCACCCCTCCACTTT.

This clonotype was observed many times. The chain couples TRBV20-1 to TRBJ2-5, with 7 bases identical to TRBD2. CDR1 is DFQATT, CDR2 SNEGSKA, per germline (reference sequence). V shed 3 bases and J 7 bases; nucleotides not matched to a gene: 11. The CDR3 is 14 residues long. CDR3 loop: CSASPSAGAATQYF. For the CDR3, the DNA is TGCAGTGCTAGCCCGTCGGCGGGAGCAGCGACCCAGTACTTC.

The rearrangement joins TRBV5-4 to TRBJ2-6; D might be TRBD1 or TRBD2, each matching 5 bases. Germline values: CDR1 SGHNT, CDR2 YYREEE (reference sequence). Trimming removed 4 bases at V and 1 base at J, with 12 bases between. The CDR3 is made up of 16 amino acids. As DNA, the CDR3 is TGTGCCAGCAGCCGACGGGGCGGATCTGGGGCCAACGTCCTGACTTTC. Amino acid sequence: CASSRRGGSGANVLTF.

This clonotype was picked up a small number of times. The rearrangement joins TRBV14 to TRBJ2-7; 9 bases fit TRBD1. Unmatched junction bases numbered 12, after V lost 0 bases and J lost 6 bases. The CDR3 loop spans 17 amino acids. Germline V gene lookup returns CDR1 SGHDN and CDR2 FVKESK. The CDR3 nucleotides read TGTGCCAGCAGCCAAGAAGCCCCGGACAGGGGAGCCTTCGAGCAGTACTTC. Translating gives CASSQEAPDRGAFEQYF.

This clonotype was seen at least ten times. CDR3 residues: CASRQSWGQETQYF. As DNA, the CDR3 is TGTGCCAGCAGACAGAGTTGGGGGCAAGAGACCCAGTACTTC. The chain links TRBV28 to TRBJ2-5; D assignment may be TRBD1 or TRBD2 (5 bases each). Between the trimmed V and J ends, which lost 6 bases and 2 bases, there was a span of 13 bases. CDR3 length: 14 residues. In germline, CDR1 is MDHEN, CDR2 SYDVKM.

This clonotype was seen only a few times. This chain joins TRBV5-1 and TRBJ2-7; TRBD2 matches at 11 bases. CDR3 size: 14 residues. Germline assignment: CDR1 SGHRS and CDR2 YFSETQ. Trimming took 5 bases from V and 3 from J; bases not matched to a gene: 4. CDR3 sequence (DNA): TGCGCCAGCAGACAGACTAGCGGGAACTACGAGCAGTACTTC. Encoded protein: CASRQTSGNYEQYF. Combining the CDR3 with reference TRBV5-1 and TRBJ2-7 gives the whole variable domain KAGVTQTPRYLIKTRGQQVTLSCSPISGHRSVSWYQQTPGQGLQFLFEYFSETQRNKGNFPGRFSGRQFSNSRSEMNVSTLELGDSALYLCASRQTSGNYEQYFGPGTRLTVT.

The gene calls are TRBV19 and TRBJ2-7; possible D gene TRBD2, 5 bases. In germline, CDR1 is LNHDA, CDR2 SQIVND (reference sequence). Between the trimmed V and J ends, which lost 3 bases and 5 bases, there was a span of 11 bases. CDR3 size: 13 residues. CDR3: CASSIFSGNEQYF. DNA of the CDR3: TGTGCCAGTAGTATCTTTTCGGGAAACGAGCAGTACTTC.

The genes are TRBV10-3 and TRBJ2-7; D call uncertain. The germline CDR1 and CDR2 sequences are ENHRY and SYGVKD. The CDR3 length is 12 residues. Trimming removed 11 bases at V and 1 base at J, with 12 bases between. Here the CDR3 reads CAVGLNSYEQYF. CDR3 in DNA: TGTGCCGTCGGTCTGAATTCCTACGAGCAGTACTTC.

The sample holds a few counts of this clonotype. V is TRBV5-6 and J is TRBJ1-2; D is uncertain. CDR3 size: 16 residues. Trimming pared 1 base from V and 0 bases from J, leaving 13 bases between. The germline V gene has CDR1 SGHDT and CDR2 YYEEEE. DNA for the CDR3: TGTGCCAGCAGCTTGAAAGGCCCGAGGGCTAACTATGGCTACACCTTC. It codes for CASSLKGPRANYGYTF.

In its sample, this clonotype was seen a few times. The chain recombines TRBV30 with TRBJ2-3; D not certain. The CDR3 length is 14 residues. Germline V gene sequence: CDR1 GTSNPN, CDR2 SVGIG (reference sequence). V was clipped by 5 bases and J by 4 bases, with 16 bases between them. CDR3 residues: CAWRTTSVSDTQYF. The DNA for the CDR3 is TGTGCCTGGCGGACCACCTCAGTTTCAGATACGCAGTATTTT.

Concerning this clonotype: Being one base from a much bigger clone, this may be a read error. The V gene is TRBV6-1, the J gene TRBJ1-6; 7 bases fit TRBD1. Germline lookup yields CDR1 MNHNS and CDR2 SASEGT. The CDR3 runs 18 residues. CDR3 residues: CASSEALWQGGNNSPFHF. The CDR3 nucleotides read TGTGCCAGCAGTGAAGCGCTTTGGCAGGGGGGAAATAATTCACCCTTCCACTTT.

In this sample, this clonotype turned up once. The rearrangement links TRBV29-1 to TRBJ1-3; D possibly corresponds to TRBD1 (6 bases). V gave up 3 bases and J gave up 3 bases, with 12 bases separating them. The CDR3 runs to 14 residues. CDR1 is SQVTM and CDR2 is ANQGSEA in the germline V gene. This CDR3 is CSVDTQGIGNTIYF. CDR3 nucleotide sequence: TGCAGCGTTGACACACAGGGTATTGGAAACACCATATATTTT. Full variable domain (outside the CDR3, taken from reference TRBV29-1 and TRBJ1-3): SAVISQKPSRDICQRGTSLTIQCQVDSQVTMMFWYRQQPGQSLTLIATANQGSEATYESGFVIDKFPISRPNLTFSTLTVSNMSPEDSSIYLCSVDTQGIGNTIYFGEGSWLTVV.

The J gene is TRBJ2-2, the V gene TRBV6-4; TRBD2 aligns across 8 bases. This CDR3 has 18 amino acids. Trimming removed 7 bases from V and 3 bases from J; junction bases left unmatched: 16. Germline V lookup: CDR1 MRHNA, CDR2 SNTAGT. CDR3 protein: CASIAPDRLAGHTGELFF. CDR3 in DNA: TGTGCCAGCATTGCGCCGGATCGGTTAGCGGGACACACCGGGGAGCTGTTTTTT.

There are many counts of this clonotype. The chain carries TRBV6-1 and TRBJ2-7; no definite D call. The germline CDR1 and CDR2 sequences are MNHNS and SASEGT. V lost 7 bases and J 3 bases, leaving 10 bases between the germline ends. The CDR3 runs to 12 residues. The CDR3 nucleotides are TGTGCCAGCAAGCCCCCTGACTACGAGCAGTACTTC. Protein product: CASKPPDYEQYF.

The DNA for the CDR3 is TGTGCCAGCTCACCAACGGGACACTCCTACGAGCAGTACTTC. Its protein product is CASSPTGHSYEQYF. V usage is TRBV18 and J usage is TRBJ2-7; TRBD1 is a possible D gene (6 bases). V lost 2 bases and J lost 0, with 8 bases in between. Germline CDR1 reads KGHSH; CDR2 reads LQKENI. The CDR3 is made up of 14 amino acids.

The V gene is TRBV7-2, the J gene TRBJ2-1, with 9 nucleotides matching TRBD1. Per germline, CDR1 SGHTA and CDR2 FQGNSA. The J segment lost 3 bases and the V segment lost 5 bases, leaving 5 bases of the junction unmatched. The CDR3 runs 15 residues. The CDR3, as DNA: TGTGCCAGCAGCCCGGACAGGGGACACTACAATGAGCAGTTCTTC. Encoded protein: CASSPDRGHYNEQFF.

This clonotype was counted a few times. The genes are TRBV19 and TRBJ2-2; D is ambiguous. V lost 2 bases and J 6 bases, leaving 7 bases between the germline ends. The CDR3 loop spans 13 amino acids. Germline lookup yields CDR1 LNHDA and CDR2 SQIVND (reference sequence). CDR3 sequence (DNA): TGTGCCAGTAGTATAATACGGGCCGGGGAGCTGTTTTTT. It translates to CASSIIRAGELFF. The whole variable domain, filled in from reference TRBV19 and TRBJ2-2, reads DGGITQSPKYLFRKEGQNVTLSCEQNLNHDAMYWYRQDPGQGLRLIYYSQIVNDFQKGDIAEGYSVSREKKESFPLTVTSAQKNPTAFYLCASSIIRAGELFFGEGSRLTVL.